The clone carrying this T cell receptor beta chain was found a few times. V gave up 1 base and J gave up 1 base, with 7 bases separating them. This CDR3 spans 14 amino acids. Germline CDR1 is SNHLY and CDR2 is FYNNEI. This specimen belongs to a study of naive and memory T cell subsets. An equimolar mix of two oligonucleotides served as the beta constant-region primer for TRBC1 and TRBC2. The ligated cDNA underwent four PCR rounds using SP2 and nested alpha and beta constant-region primers. TCRdb redid the calling of the UMI-ligation and nested PCR reads with MiXCR, one entry per CDR3 protein. The data show some 8,000 distinct CDR3 sequences, approximately 26% seen once.

The sequence derives from a human donor in good health. The J gene is TRBJ2-5, the V gene TRBV2; no clear D. The specimen was CD8+ TEMRA cells from blood. Specified subset: effector memory re-expressing CD45RA, CD45RA+ CD27-. The CDR3 reads CASSEESSQETQYF. Written as DNA, the CDR3 is TGTGCCAGCAGTGAAGAATCATCCCAAGAGACCCAGTACTTC.